The 11 T cell receptor beta chains reported below all come from one sample, sequenced in a study of tumor-infiltrating lymphocytes in primary liver carcinoma. Investigators took RNA and DNA out together from 20-30 mg of unsorted bulk tissue. Constant-region priming of around 500 ng total RNA yielded TCR beta cDNA. For TCR beta, libraries were produced by three nested multiplex PCR rounds using slightly modified ARM-PCR. TRBV1-TRBV30 forward and Cbeta reverse primers drove the first two approximately 11-cycle rounds. Each CDR3 protein gets one entry after TCRdb re-called the multiplex PCR reads with MiXCR. The sample lists roughly 100,000 distinct CDR3 sequences, about four fifths occurring once. Specimen: liver tumor tissue from sampling region 3. Subset in this sample: tumor region T3, left-lateral pole. The receptors come from a man aged 35 to 55 with primary liver carcinoma and hepatitis B virus infection.

Concerning this clonotype: Compared with germline, one end of the junction differs, possibly owing to a read error. V is TRBV6-5 and J is TRBJ2-7; 8 bases are a match to TRBD1. The CDR3 is 17 residues long. Germline CDR1 and CDR2: MNHEY and SVGAGI. CDR3 sequence: CTSGGMTGATRRYEQYF. The CDR3 DNA reads as TGTACCAGCGGTGGTATGACAGGGGCGACTCGACGTTACGAGCAGTACTTC.

About this clonotype: At one boundary the junction diverges from the germline segment, which might be a read error. This chain connects TRBV28 to TRBJ1-5, with D possibly TRBD1 on 5 matching bases. This CDR3 comprises 15 residues. Germline V gene sequence: CDR1 MDHEN, CDR2 SYDVKM. The CDR3 DNA reads TGTGACAGCAGTTTAAGGGGTTTGGGCAATCTGCCCCAGCATTTT. Residues: CDSSLRGLGNLPQHF.

A word on this clonotype: The junction departs from germline at one end; a sequencing error may be responsible. The V and J genes are TRBV28 and TRBJ1-5; the match to TRBD1 covers 7 bases. CDR1 and CDR2 from the germline V gene are MDHEN and SYDVKM. The CDR3 has 16 amino acids. The CDR3, as DNA: TGTGCCAGCAGTTCAGGCACAGGGGAGTTCAATCAGCCCCAGCAATTT. Amino acid sequence: CASSSGTGEFNQPQQF.

This clonotype appeared once. Sequence at one end of the junction differs from germline and may be a read error. The chain links TRBV6-1 to TRBJ2-7, with 9 bases that match TRBD2. Germline V gene sequence: CDR1 MNHNS, CDR2 SASEGT. This CDR3 region has 15 residues. The CDR3 DNA follows: TGTGCCAGCAGCCGGGACGGGACTAGCAGTTACGAGCAGAACTTC. It is translated as CASSRDGTSSYEQNF.

Here the CDR3 DNA reads TGTGCCAGCAGCTTGGGAGCGGATTCCTACGAGCAGTACTTC. Translation: CASSLGADSYEQYF. The chain couples TRBV5-6 to TRBJ2-7; D is possibly TRBD2 (5 bases). Germline CDR1 SGHDT, CDR2 YYEEEE. The CDR3 is made up of 14 amino acids. The germline V and J ends were trimmed by 0 bases and 1 base, with 8 bases remaining between them.

As to this clonotype: The CDR3 does not close with the conserved phenylalanine or tryptophan, likely indicating a read error. The genes are TRBV29-1 and TRBJ2-7; D call uncertain. V shed 0 bases and J shed 0 bases, with 12 bases lying between them. The CDR3 totals 15 residues. Germline V CDR1 and CDR2: SQVTM, ANQGSEA. CDR3 sequence (DNA): TGCAGCGTTGAAGATCCACGAGGTAGCTCCTACGAGCAGTACCTC. It codes for CSVEDPRGSSYEQYL.

In this sample, this clonotype turned up many times. CDR3 loop: CASSLVPAGAGDADTQYF. The CDR3 DNA sequence: TGTGCCAGCAGCTTAGTCCCCGCGGGAGCGGGAGATGCAGATACGCAGTATTTT. The chain carries TRBV7-2 and TRBJ2-3, with 8 bases identical to TRBD2. CDR1 and CDR2 (germline): SGHTA, FQGNSA. The CDR3 is 18 residues long. V shed 1 base and J 4 bases; nucleotides not matched to a gene: 13.

This clonotype was seen a single time. A read error may produce the germline difference seen at one junction end. The gene calls are TRBV6-2 or TRBV6-3 and TRBJ2-3; possible D gene TRBD1, 5 bases. This CDR3 region has 14 residues. Germline V lookup: CDR1 MNHEY, CDR2 SVGEGT. This CDR3 is CAISWGGAGDTQYF. CDR3 bases: TGTGCCATCAGTTGGGGCGGCGCCGGAGATACGCAGTATTTC.

As concerns this clonotype: Germline and junction disagree at one end, which may indicate a read error. V usage is TRBV6-1 and J usage is TRBJ2-1; 10 bases fit TRBD2. The CDR3 totals 13 residues. Germline V gene sequence: CDR1 MNHNS, CDR2 SASEGT. The CDR3 region has the DNA TGTACCAGTCTACTAGCGGGAATCTATGAGCAGTTCTTC. Protein product: CTSLLAGIYEQFF.

There are a few counts of this clonotype. This may be a read error, as it is one base from a much larger clone. The J gene is TRBJ2-7, the V gene TRBV6-2 or TRBV6-3; possibly TRBD1 or TRBD2 for D (7 bases each). This CDR3 has 15 residues. Germline CDR1 is MNHEY and CDR2 is SVGEGT. Trimming left V 8 bases short and J 0 bases short, with 17 bases between. In DNA form, the CDR3 reads TGTGCCAGCGGGGGAGGGGGCGGGACCTCCTACGAGCAGTACTTC. This gives the protein CASGGGGGTSYEQYF.

This clonotype appeared a single time. The junction departs from the called germline gene at one end, perhaps through a read error. The rearrangement links TRBV11-2 to TRBJ2-3; unclear D gene. The CDR3 contains 13 residues. Germline-derived CDR1 and CDR2 are SGHAT and FQNNGV. CDR3 nucleotides: TGTGCCAGCATCTCCATCACGGCAGATACGCAATATTTT. Translation gives CASISITADTQYF.